Presented here are 3 T cell receptor beta chains from one specimen sequenced in a study of technical replicates of blood from a few donors. Assay: immunoSEQ multiplex PCR; the TCRdb copy retains only in-frame clones and omits some. The data contain approximately 79,000 clones, approximately 97% of them seen just once; the ten biggest clones take up about 0.27%. Sequencing input: T cells isolated from PBMCs. The receptor source for this set is a human donor in good health.

The J gene is TRBJ1-5, the V gene TRBV11-3, with D unresolved. Per germline, CDR1 SGHNT and CDR2 YENEEA. The CDR3 length is 14 residues. V lost 1 base, J lost 3 bases, and 7 bases lay in between. CDR3 amino acids: CASSLAGVNQPQHF. The CDR3 region has the DNA TGTGCCAGCAGCTTAGCCGGTGTCAATCAGCCCCAGCATTTT.

The J gene is TRBJ2-1, the V gene TRBV27, with D perhaps TRBD2 (5 bases). The CDR3 has 15 amino acids. From germline, CDR1 is MNHEY and CDR2 SMNVEV (reference sequence). V was cut by 0 bases and J by 3 bases, with 9 bases left in between. In nucleotides, the CDR3 is TGTGCCAGCAGTTTATCTGCTAGCTACTACAATGAGCAGTTCTTC. It specifies CASSLSASYYNEQFF.

The chain recombines TRBV27 with TRBJ2-7, with D perhaps matching TRBD1 (6 bases). This CDR3 comprises 14 residues. CDR1 MNHEY and CDR2 SMNVEV come from the germline V gene (reference sequence). The V end lost 1 base, the J end lost 6 bases, and 13 bases lay between the germline ends. CDR3 loop: CASSLLDRRAEQYF. CDR3 DNA sequence: TGTGCCAGCAGTTTATTAGACAGGCGGGCCGAGCAGTACTTC.